The rows below give T cell receptor beta chains drawn from one sample of a study of T cell responses to AZD1222 COVID-19 vaccine. Profiled with immunoSEQ multiplex PCR; TCRdb holds only in-frame clones, not every one. The sample has some 150,000 clones, 94% seen once. The sample in question was peripheral blood, obtained on day 0 of AZD1222 vaccination. Every receptor here comes from an adult in good health. Both conserved end residues are part of each CDR3. D genes are given only for firm matches. Clone sizes are given selectively: once, few, many, or a class where the clone is expanded.

v_call: TRBV28
clone_size: NA
j_call: TRBJ2-3
d_call: NA
cdr3_nt: TGTGCCAGCAGTCCCTCTATTGGTAGCACAGATACGCAGTATTTT
cdr3_aa: CASSPSIGSTDTQYF

v_call: TRBV2
clone_size: NA
j_call: TRBJ1-1
d_call: TRBD1
cdr3_nt: TGTGCCAGCAGAGAACAGGGGGGGACTGAAGCTTTCTTT
cdr3_aa: CASREQGGTEAFF

v_call: TRBV28
clone_size: NA
j_call: TRBJ1-2
d_call: NA
cdr3_nt: TGTGCCAGCAACACCGGGATGCCCGGGACCGTATATGGCTACACCTTC
cdr3_aa: CASNTGMPGTVYGYTF

v_call: TRBV6-5
clone_size: NA
j_call: TRBJ1-6
d_call: NA
cdr3_nt: TGTGCCAGCAGTTACTCGATGGGCAGGGACGGTTCACCCCTCCACTTT
cdr3_aa: CASSYSMGRDGSPLHF

v_call: TRBV18
clone_size: NA
j_call: TRBJ2-1
d_call: NA
cdr3_nt: TGTGCCAGCTCACCCAGGGAGAAGCTTACTAACAATGAGCAGTTCTTC
cdr3_aa: CASSPREKLTNNEQFF

v_call: TRBV30
clone_size: NA
j_call: TRBJ2-1
d_call: NA
cdr3_nt: TGTGCCTGGACCGGGAATGACAATGAGCAGTTCTTC
cdr3_aa: CAWTGNDNEQFF

v_call: TRBV7-3
clone_size: NA
j_call: TRBJ1-1
d_call: NA
cdr3_nt: TGTGCCAGCAGCTTGGCAGGAAAAAACACTGAAGCTTTCTTT
cdr3_aa: CASSLAGKNTEAFF

v_call: TRBV11-2
clone_size: NA
j_call: TRBJ2-3
d_call: TRBD1
cdr3_nt: TGTGCCAGCAGCTTAATCGGGACAGCTACAGATACGCAGTATTTT
cdr3_aa: CASSLIGTATDTQYF

v_call: TRBV3-1/TRBV3-2
clone_size: NA
j_call: TRBJ1-6
d_call: NA
cdr3_nt: TGTGCCAGCAGCCAAGATTCTGACGGTTATAATTCACCCCTCCACTTT
cdr3_aa: CASSQDSDGYNSPLHF

v_call: TRBV7-8
clone_size: NA
j_call: TRBJ2-1
d_call: TRBD2
cdr3_nt: TGTGCCAGCAGCTTAGGGCCCGGGAGGGCCATCCTCAATGAGCAGTTCTTC
cdr3_aa: CASSLGPGRAILNEQFF

v_call: TRBV23-1
clone_size: NA
j_call: TRBJ2-4
d_call: NA
cdr3_nt: TGCGCCAGCAGTCGGGGGAAAAACATTCAGTACTTC
cdr3_aa: CASSRGKNIQYF

v_call: TRBV6-6
clone_size: NA
j_call: TRBJ1-5
d_call: TRBD1
cdr3_nt: TGTGCCAGCAGTCACGGACAGGGGGCAGTGGAGCCCCAGCATTTT
cdr3_aa: CASSHGQGAVEPQHF

v_call: TRBV5-1
clone_size: NA
j_call: TRBJ1-4
d_call: NA
cdr3_nt: TGCGCCAGCAGCTTGGGAGGATCCAATGAAAAACTGTTTTTT
cdr3_aa: CASSLGGSNEKLFF

v_call: TRBV4-3
clone_size: NA
j_call: TRBJ1-1
d_call: NA
cdr3_nt: TGCGCCAGCAGCCAAGATCCCCCTGGTCAGGGTGGCACTGAAGCTTTCTTT
cdr3_aa: CASSQDPPGQGGTEAFF

v_call: TRBV7-9
clone_size: NA
j_call: TRBJ1-4
d_call: NA
cdr3_nt: TGTGCCAGCAGCCCCCTCGGGGGTGGGGATGAAAAACTGTTTTTT
cdr3_aa: CASSPLGGGDEKLFF

v_call: TRBV7-3
clone_size: NA
j_call: TRBJ2-1
d_call: TRBD2
cdr3_nt: TGTGCCAGCAGCTTAATGGGAAGCGGGAGGGCCTACAATGAGCAGTTCTTC
cdr3_aa: CASSLMGSGRAYNEQFF

v_call: TRBV7-2
clone_size: NA
j_call: TRBJ1-2
d_call: NA
cdr3_nt: TGTGCCAGCAGAAAGGGATCGCTAAACTATGGCTACACCTTC
cdr3_aa: CASRKGSLNYGYTF

v_call: TRBV10-3
clone_size: NA
j_call: TRBJ1-1
d_call: TRBD1
cdr3_nt: TGTGCCATCAGTGAGTCGGGACAGGGGGCCAACACTGAAGCTTTCTTT
cdr3_aa: CAISESGQGANTEAFF

v_call: TRBV28
clone_size: NA
j_call: TRBJ2-3
d_call: NA
cdr3_nt: TGTGCCAGCAGCCGGACCGCCCGGCGGGGGCCTAGCACAGATACGCAGTATTTT
cdr3_aa: CASSRTARRGPSTDTQYF

v_call: TRBV5-1
clone_size: NA
j_call: TRBJ2-1
d_call: NA
cdr3_nt: TGCGCCAGCAGCTTGGAAGACAGGGAGGGTGAGCAGTTCTTC
cdr3_aa: CASSLEDREGEQFF

v_call: TRBV7-9
clone_size: once
j_call: TRBJ2-1
d_call: NA
cdr3_nt: TGTGCCAGCAAAAACGGGAACGAGCAGTTCTTC
cdr3_aa: CASKNGNEQFF

v_call: TRBV3-1/TRBV3-2
clone_size: NA
j_call: TRBJ2-5
d_call: NA
cdr3_nt: TGTGCCAGCAACCCCTCGATGGGGTACGGGGAACAAGAGACCCAGTACTTC
cdr3_aa: CASNPSMGYGEQETQYF

v_call: TRBV19
clone_size: NA
j_call: TRBJ2-3
d_call: NA
cdr3_nt: TGTGCCAGTAGTATAGATCTTAGGGGGTATACGCAGTATTTT
cdr3_aa: CASSIDLRGYTQYF

v_call: TRBV14
clone_size: NA
j_call: TRBJ2-1
d_call: NA
cdr3_nt: TGTGCCAGCAGCCGCCTATACAATGAGCAGTTCTTC
cdr3_aa: CASSRLYNEQFF

v_call: TRBV9
clone_size: NA
j_call: TRBJ1-2
d_call: NA
cdr3_nt: TGTGCCAGCAGCGTAGGTGTAACAGGGCAGGGGGGCTACACCTTC
cdr3_aa: CASSVGVTGQGGYTF

v_call: TRBV19
clone_size: NA
j_call: TRBJ1-2
d_call: NA
cdr3_nt: TGTGCCAGTAGTCCCCCGGACAACTATGGCTACACCTTC
cdr3_aa: CASSPPDNYGYTF

v_call: TRBV30
clone_size: NA
j_call: TRBJ2-1
d_call: NA
cdr3_nt: TGTGCCTGGAGTGTACTGGCCAGCTCCTACAATGAGCAGTTCTTC
cdr3_aa: CAWSVLASSYNEQFF

v_call: TRBV11-2
clone_size: NA
j_call: TRBJ2-5
d_call: NA
cdr3_nt: TGTGCCAGCAGCTCGTGGGAGCCCTGGGAAGAGACCCAGTACTTC
cdr3_aa: CASSSWEPWEETQYF

v_call: TRBV7-8
clone_size: NA
j_call: TRBJ1-1
d_call: TRBD1
cdr3_nt: TGTGCCAGCAGCTCAGCCAGGGGGGTGACTGAAGCTTTCTTT
cdr3_aa: CASSSARGVTEAFF

v_call: TRBV6-2/TRBV6-3
clone_size: NA
j_call: TRBJ2-3
d_call: TRBD2
cdr3_nt: TGTGCCAGCAGTCCCGGGACTAGCCACGATACGCAGTATTTT
cdr3_aa: CASSPGTSHDTQYF

v_call: TRBV27
clone_size: NA
j_call: TRBJ1-2
d_call: NA
cdr3_nt: TGTGCCAGCAGTTTATACCGGGGGGCGCAGGATGGCTACACCTTC
cdr3_aa: CASSLYRGAQDGYTF

v_call: TRBV7-9
clone_size: NA
j_call: TRBJ1-2
d_call: TRBD1
cdr3_nt: TGTGCCAGCAGTTCCGGACAGGCGGGCGAAGGCTACACCTTC
cdr3_aa: CASSSGQAGEGYTF

v_call: TRBV27
clone_size: once
j_call: TRBJ1-1
d_call: TRBD1
cdr3_nt: TGTGCCAGCAGATACCTAAATTACGGACAGGGGAACACTGAAGCTTTCTTT
cdr3_aa: CASRYLNYGQGNTEAFF

v_call: TRBV19
clone_size: once
j_call: TRBJ1-6
d_call: TRBD1
cdr3_nt: TGTGCCAGCAGACCGGGACAGGGGGTTCCCCTCCACTTT
cdr3_aa: CASRPGQGVPLHF

v_call: TRBV18
clone_size: NA
j_call: TRBJ1-1
d_call: NA
cdr3_nt: TGTGCCAGCTCACCATTGGGCGGAGGGGACACTGAAGCTTTCTTT
cdr3_aa: CASSPLGGGDTEAFF

v_call: TRBV29-1
clone_size: NA
j_call: TRBJ2-3
d_call: TRBD2
cdr3_nt: TGCAGCGTGGCGGGACTAGCGGGAGCGAGCACAGATACGCAGTATTTT
cdr3_aa: CSVAGLAGASTDTQYF

v_call: TRBV30
clone_size: NA
j_call: TRBJ1-5
d_call: TRBD1
cdr3_nt: TGTGCCTGGATGGGACAGGGGGATCAGCCCCAGCATTTT
cdr3_aa: CAWMGQGDQPQHF

v_call: TRBV6-4
clone_size: NA
j_call: TRBJ2-2
d_call: NA
cdr3_nt: TGTGCCAGCAGTGAAGCGGACACCGGGGAGCTGTTTTTT
cdr3_aa: CASSEADTGELFF

v_call: TRBV5-8
clone_size: NA
j_call: TRBJ1-4
d_call: TRBD1
cdr3_nt: TGTGCCAGCAGCTTGGGTCAGGACAGGTTCTATGAAAAACTGTTTTTT
cdr3_aa: CASSLGQDRFYEKLFF

v_call: TRBV2
clone_size: once
j_call: TRBJ1-6
d_call: NA
cdr3_nt: TGTGCCAGCAGTGGTACAGCCAATTCACCCCTCCACTTT
cdr3_aa: CASSGTANSPLHF

v_call: TRBV18
clone_size: NA
j_call: TRBJ2-1
d_call: NA
cdr3_nt: TGTGCCAGCTCACCACCGGGGTCTCCCGGGGATGAGCAGTTCTTC
cdr3_aa: CASSPPGSPGDEQFF

v_call: TRBV27
clone_size: NA
j_call: TRBJ1-6
d_call: NA
cdr3_nt: TGTGCCAGCAGTTTACAGCCGTTTTGGACAGTAGATTCACCCCTCCACTTT
cdr3_aa: CASSLQPFWTVDSPLHF

v_call: TRBV6-1
clone_size: once
j_call: TRBJ1-6
d_call: NA
cdr3_nt: TGTGCCAGCAGTGAAAAAGGGGGTTCGGGTAATTCACCCCTCCACTTT
cdr3_aa: CASSEKGGSGNSPLHF

v_call: TRBV6-5
clone_size: NA
j_call: TRBJ1-5
d_call: NA
cdr3_nt: TGTGCCAGCAGTTACTCTAAGGGACTTTTAATACATTTT
cdr3_aa: CASSYSKGLLIHF

v_call: TRBV7-9
clone_size: NA
j_call: TRBJ2-1
d_call: NA
cdr3_nt: TGTGCCAGCAGCTCGTCCCTAGGGGGTGGCAATGAGCAGTTCTTC
cdr3_aa: CASSSSLGGGNEQFF

v_call: TRBV2
clone_size: NA
j_call: TRBJ1-2
d_call: NA
cdr3_nt: TGTGCCAGCAGTGAGGGGGCCGTCTACTATGGCTACACCTTC
cdr3_aa: CASSEGAVYYGYTF

v_call: TRBV6-2/TRBV6-3
clone_size: NA
j_call: TRBJ1-5
d_call: NA
cdr3_nt: TGTGCCAGCAGTAGGCAGGACAATCAGCCCCAGCATTTT
cdr3_aa: CASSRQDNQPQHF

v_call: TRBV5-6
clone_size: NA
j_call: TRBJ1-2
d_call: NA
cdr3_nt: TGTGCCAGCAGCTTTCAGGAGCGTGGCTACACCTTC
cdr3_aa: CASSFQERGYTF

v_call: TRBV18
clone_size: few
j_call: TRBJ1-1
d_call: NA
cdr3_nt: TGTGCCAGCTCACCACAAAGGAACACTGAAGCTTTCTTT
cdr3_aa: CASSPQRNTEAFF

v_call: TRBV10-3
clone_size: NA
j_call: TRBJ2-3
d_call: TRBD1
cdr3_nt: TGTGCCATCAGACGATCCAGGGGGCGCGGGGCAGATACGCAGTATTTT
cdr3_aa: CAIRRSRGRGADTQYF

v_call: TRBV12-5
clone_size: NA
j_call: TRBJ2-3
d_call: NA
cdr3_nt: TGTGCTAGTGGTTTGGTACGGGACGGGGAGAGTGACACAGATACGCAGTATTTT
cdr3_aa: CASGLVRDGESDTDTQYF

v_call: TRBV7-9
clone_size: NA
j_call: TRBJ2-1
d_call: TRBD1
cdr3_nt: TGTGCCAGCAGCTTTCTGATAGACAGGGCCGAGCAGTTCTTC
cdr3_aa: CASSFLIDRAEQFF

v_call: TRBV11-2
clone_size: NA
j_call: TRBJ2-5
d_call: NA
cdr3_nt: TGTGCCAGCAGCTTAGTAACAGGAGGCCAAGAGACCCAGTACTTC
cdr3_aa: CASSLVTGGQETQYF

v_call: TRBV19
clone_size: NA
j_call: TRBJ1-5
d_call: NA
cdr3_nt: TGTGCCAGTAGTATAGCCCCTCACTGGAATCAGCCCCAGCATTTT
cdr3_aa: CASSIAPHWNQPQHF

v_call: TRBV7-3
clone_size: NA
j_call: TRBJ2-3
d_call: NA
cdr3_nt: TGTGCCAGCAGCGTCGGGACTCCACGCACAGATACGCAGTATTTT
cdr3_aa: CASSVGTPRTDTQYF

v_call: TRBV27
clone_size: NA
j_call: TRBJ1-2
d_call: NA
cdr3_nt: TGTGCCAGCAGTTCCTTGTCCAGGGTCTCTTATGGCTACACCTTC
cdr3_aa: CASSSLSRVSYGYTF

v_call: TRBV4-1
clone_size: NA
j_call: TRBJ2-5
d_call: TRBD1
cdr3_nt: TGCGCCAGCAGCCACCGACGGGACAGACAAGAGACCCAGTACTTC
cdr3_aa: CASSHRRDRQETQYF

v_call: TRBV10-3
clone_size: NA
j_call: TRBJ1-2
d_call: TRBD1
cdr3_nt: TGTGCCATCCTCGGACAGGGGGACTATGGCTACACCTTC
cdr3_aa: CAILGQGDYGYTF

v_call: TRBV11-1
clone_size: few
j_call: TRBJ2-2
d_call: NA
cdr3_nt: TGTGCCAGCAGCTCAAGCGGAGACACCGGGGAGCTGTTTTTT
cdr3_aa: CASSSSGDTGELFF